This T cell receptor beta chain was found in a study of T cells in tuberculosis. Notes on the study in general: The stringent gate may have excluded weak CD1B-GMM tetramer binders.

Data came from immunoSEQ multiplex PCR; TCRdb stores just in-frame clones and leaves some out. The table has about 88,000 clones, approximately 91% seen once. Germline values: CDR1 MNHNS, CDR2 SASEGT. Trimming left V 7 bases short and J 3 bases short, with 10 bases between. The CDR3 runs 13 residues. Sorting used thawed, overnight-rested PBMC stained with anti-CD3, a viability dye and GMM-loaded CD1B tetramer. The CD1B tetramers carried C32 glucose monomycolate purified from Rhodococcus equi. Sequencing used CD1b-GMM tetramer-negative cells sorted from PBMCs. The chain uses TRBV6-1 and TRBJ2-1; tentative D call: TRBD2 (7 bases). The receptor was isolated from an adult woman with latent tuberculosis. CDR3 nucleotide sequence: TGTGCCAGCAAGGGGGGGATCTACAATGAGCAGTTCTTC. The encoded protein is CASKGGIYNEQFF.